The 8 T cell receptor beta chains in this list originate from one sample, sequenced in a study of blood T cell repertoires in COVID-19. Measured with immunoSEQ multiplex PCR; TCRdb has only the in-frame clones, and not every one. The sample contains a few hundred thousand clones, approximately 89% of which appear only once. The specimen was peripheral blood. These receptors were collected from a woman between 50 and 59 years old with acute or convalescent COVID-19.

V gene TRBV9 combines with J gene TRBJ1-5; no clear D. Trimming took 0 bases from V and 4 from J, leaving 20 bases between them. CDR3 length equals 18 residues. The V gene's germline CDR1 is SGDLS and CDR2 YYNGEE. The chain's CDR3 is CASSVGEGSGLMNQPQHF. CDR3 nucleotides: TGTGCCAGCAGCGTAGGAGAGGGTTCGGGTCTAATGAATCAGCCCCAGCATTTT.

J is TRBJ2-1 and V is TRBV19; D not certain. The CDR3 loop spans 12 amino acids. The V gene lost 3 bases and the J gene lost 6 bases, with 6 bases spanning the gap. CDR1 is LNHDA and CDR2 is SQIVND in the germline V gene (reference sequence). This CDR3 reads CASSILTNEQFF. The DNA of the CDR3 is TGTGCCAGTAGTATCCTAACCAATGAGCAGTTCTTC.

This sequence joins TRBV10-3 and TRBJ1-4; D is unclear. Germline CDR1 ENHRY, CDR2 SYGVKD. The ends were cut back, 0 bases at V and 5 bases at J, with 7 bases in the middle. The CDR3 is made up of 14 amino acids. CDR3 region: CAISESALNEKLFF. The CDR3 DNA reads as TGTGCCATCAGTGAGTCGGCCTTAAATGAAAAACTGTTTTTT.

The chain employs TRBV6-1 and TRBJ1-4, with a possible D match to TRBD1 (6 bases). There are 15 residues in the CDR3. The V end lost 0 bases, the J end lost 7 bases, and 12 bases lay between the germline ends. Germline V lookup: CDR1 MNHNS, CDR2 SASEGT. Written as DNA, the CDR3 is TGTGCCAGCAGTGAAGCGAGCAAACAGGGTGAAAAACTGTTTTTT. Translating it yields CASSEASKQGEKLFF.

The chain is built from TRBV29-1 and TRBJ2-5; tentatively, D is TRBD2 (5 bases). The germline gives CDR1 SQVTM, CDR2 ANQGSEA. Trimming shortened V by 3 bases and J by 5 bases, and 13 bases separated the two germline ends. The CDR3 is 13 residues long. The CDR3 loop reads CSVDPDSGETQYF. CDR3 sequence (DNA): TGCAGCGTTGATCCCGATTCGGGGGAGACCCAGTACTTC.

This clone was picked up one time. The chain employs TRBV6-5 and TRBJ2-5; TRBD1 is a possible D gene (6 bases). Germline V lookup: CDR1 MNHEY, CDR2 SVGAGI. This CDR3 has 14 amino acids. Deletions cut 1 base from V and 2 bases from J, with 8 bases between. CDR3 coding DNA: TGTGCCAGCAGTTACTGGACAGATCAAGAGACCCAGTACTTC. Translating it yields CASSYWTDQETQYF.

This clone was counted a single time. This chain joins TRBV24-1 and TRBJ1-1; TRBD1 might be the D (6 bases). The CDR3 runs 11 residues. Trimming took 9 bases from V and 7 from J, leaving 11 bases between them. Germline CDR1 reads KGHDR; CDR2 reads SFDVKD. Here the CDR3 reads CATRGGGEAFF. The CDR3 DNA reads as TGTGCCACCCGTGGGGGCGGTGAAGCTTTCTTT.

This sequence joins TRBV2 and TRBJ1-3; 8 bases align to TRBD1. The length of the CDR3 is 16 residues. Looked up from germline, CDR1 is SNHLY and CDR2 is FYNNEI. Unmatched junction bases numbered 5, after V lost 4 bases and J lost 0 bases. The CDR3 is CASSATGANSGNTIYF. The CDR3 DNA reads TGTGCCAGCAGTGCGACAGGGGCCAACTCTGGAAACACCATATATTTT.